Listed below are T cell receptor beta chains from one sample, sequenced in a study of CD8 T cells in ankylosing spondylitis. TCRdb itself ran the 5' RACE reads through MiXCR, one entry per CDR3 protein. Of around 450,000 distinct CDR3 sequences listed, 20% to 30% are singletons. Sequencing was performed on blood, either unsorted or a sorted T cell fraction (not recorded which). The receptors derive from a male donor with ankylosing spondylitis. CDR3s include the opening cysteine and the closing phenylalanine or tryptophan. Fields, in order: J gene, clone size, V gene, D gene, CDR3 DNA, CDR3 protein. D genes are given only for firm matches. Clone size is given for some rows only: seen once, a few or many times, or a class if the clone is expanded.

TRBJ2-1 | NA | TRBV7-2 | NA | TGTGCCAGCAGCGCCGGACTCTACAATGAGCAGTTCTTC | CASSAGLYNEQFF
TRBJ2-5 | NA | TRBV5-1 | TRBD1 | TGCGCCAGCAGCCGGGACAGGGAACAAGAGACCCAGTACTTC | CASSRDREQETQYF
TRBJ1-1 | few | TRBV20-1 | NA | TGCAGTGCGACAGCTACCTTAATCGAAGCTTTCTTT | CSATATLIEAFF
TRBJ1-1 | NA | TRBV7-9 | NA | TGTGCCAGCAGCTTCGCGGCTGAAGCTTTCTTT | CASSFAAEAFF
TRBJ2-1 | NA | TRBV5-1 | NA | TGCGCCAGCAGCCTGGGGGATAGCTCAGTCTATGAGCAGTTCTTC | CASSLGDSSVYEQFF
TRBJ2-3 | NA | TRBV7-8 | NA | TGTGCCAGCAGCTTAGCGCGGGCGGATACGCAGTATTTT | CASSLARADTQYF
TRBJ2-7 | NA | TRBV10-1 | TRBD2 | TGCGCCAGCAGTGAGTCTCCTATAGCGGGAGAGCAGTACTTC | CASSESPIAGEQYF
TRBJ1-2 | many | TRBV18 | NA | TGTGCCAGCTCACCACTCGGCTATGGCTACACCTTC | CASSPLGYGYTF
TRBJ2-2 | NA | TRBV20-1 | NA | TGCAGTGCTAGGGCGACCTATAAGGAGCCCGGGGAGCTGTTTTTT | CSARATYKEPGELFF
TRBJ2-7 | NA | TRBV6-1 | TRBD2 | TGTGCCAGCAGTGAACGGGCGGGAGCTTTCTACGAGCAGTACTTC | CASSERAGAFYEQYF
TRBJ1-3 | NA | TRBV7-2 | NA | TGTGCCAGCAGCCCAGTGGGCTCTGGAAACACCATATATTTT | CASSPVGSGNTIYF
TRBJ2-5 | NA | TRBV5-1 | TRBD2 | TGCGCCAGCAGCTTGGCTCCTAGCGGGAGCGCGAAAGAGACCCAGTACTTC | CASSLAPSGSAKETQYF
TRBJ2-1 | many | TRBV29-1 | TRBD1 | TGCAGCGTCCCGACAGGGAGTAATGAGCAGTTCTTC | CSVPTGSNEQFF
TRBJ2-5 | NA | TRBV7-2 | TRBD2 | TGTGCCAGCAGCTTAGGCGGGAGGAATGGGGAGACCCAGTACTTC | CASSLGGRNGETQYF
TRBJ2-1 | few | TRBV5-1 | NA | TGCGCCAGCAGCTTGGATTCCGGATATGAGCAGTTCTTC | CASSLDSGYEQFF
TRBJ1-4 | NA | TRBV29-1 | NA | TGCAGCGTTGAAAGGGGTGAAAAACTGTTTTTT | CSVERGEKLFF
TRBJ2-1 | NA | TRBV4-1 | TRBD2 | TGCGCCAGCAGGCAGCGGGAGGAGGCCTACAATGAGCAGTTCTTC | CASRQREEAYNEQFF
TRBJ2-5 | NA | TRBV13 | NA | TGTGCCAGCAGCTTAGGGGTGGGGAGAACACAAGAGACCCAGTACTTC | CASSLGVGRTQETQYF
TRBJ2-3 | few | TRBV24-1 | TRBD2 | TGTGCCACCAGTGATTTGACGCTTGTCGGGAGGGCCTCAGATACGCAGTATTTT | CATSDLTLVGRASDTQYF
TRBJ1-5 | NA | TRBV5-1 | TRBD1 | TGCGCCAGCAGCCCGACCGGGACAGGGGGACAGCCCCAGCATTTT | CASSPTGTGGQPQHF
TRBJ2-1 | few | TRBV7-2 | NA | TGTGCCAGCACCGAAATAGGTGAGCAGTTCTTC | CASTEIGEQFF
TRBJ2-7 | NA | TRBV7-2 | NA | TGTGCCAGCAGCTTAACTAGTACGGCGTCCTACGAGCAGTACTTC | CASSLTSTASYEQYF